This is a list of T cell receptor beta chains from one sample in a study of T cells in Graves' hyperthyroidism and ophthalmopathy. TCRdb reprocessed the multiplex PCR reads with MiXCR, giving one entry per CDR3 protein. Altogether under 350,000 distinct CDR3 sequences are present, about 20% being singletons, with the ten largest covering about 53%. The sequencing input was blood. The receptors shown here come from a woman aged 50 to 60 with Graves' hyperthyroidism. Both conserved end residues are part of each CDR3. The D gene is left open where the match is weak. Clone size, where shown, is once, few, many, or a class for clones that have expanded.

CDR3	DNA	size	V	J	D
CASSLGVFSGGEETQYF	TGTGCCAGTAGTCTTGGTGTCTTCTCTGGCGGGGAAGAGACCCAGTACTTC	NA	TRBV19	TRBJ2-5	NA
CASSPQGARTEAFF	TGTGCCAGCAGCCCACAGGGAGCTCGCACTGAAGCTTTCTTT	many	TRBV6-1	TRBJ1-1	NA
CASSEVAAGGDWSAQYF	TGTGCCAGCAGTGAAGTCGCAGCGGGGGGGGATTGGTCGGCGCAGTATTTT	many	TRBV2	TRBJ2-3	TRBD2
CASSLETASSYEQYF	TGTGCCAGCAGCTTAGAGACAGCCAGCTCCTACGAGCAGTACTTC	many	TRBV13	TRBJ2-7	NA
CSVEEPREVVRWYF	TGCAGCGTTGAAGAACCCCGGGAAGTTGTGAGGTGGTATTTT	NA	TRBV29-1	TRBJ2-3	NA
CASSPPGLRDSQETQYF	TGTGCCAGCTCACCGCCGGGCCTCAGGGACAGCCAAGAGACCCAGTACTTC	many	TRBV18	TRBJ2-5	TRBD1
CSVSQGGGNYGYTF	TGCAGCGTGAGCCAAGGCGGGGGTAACTATGGCTACACCTTC	NA	TRBV29-1	TRBJ1-2	NA
CSERQGITDTQYF	TGCAGCGAACGGCAGGGAATCACAGATACGCAGTATTTT	NA	TRBV20-1	TRBJ2-3	NA
CASSINVGGSLTDTQYF	TGTGCCAGCAGCATCAACGTGGGGGGATCCCTCACAGATACGCAGTATTTT	many	TRBV7-2	TRBJ2-3	NA
CASGLYRATGEKLFF	TGCGCCAGCGGCTTGTATAGGGCCACGGGTGAAAAACTGTTTTTT	NA	TRBV5-1	TRBJ1-4	NA
CASSFWTSGGQYQETQYF	TGTGCCAGCAGTTTCTGGACTAGCGGGGGCCAGTACCAAGAGACCCAGTACTTC	many	TRBV12-3/TRBV12-4	TRBJ2-5	TRBD2
CASSNSGVAHTSDTQYF	TGTGCCAGCAGTAACTCAGGGGTAGCGCACACCTCTGATACGCAGTATTTT	NA	TRBV6-5	TRBJ2-3	NA
CASSAGLAGGLLSYNEQFF	TGTGCCAGCAGCGCGGGACTAGCGGGGGGCCTACTATCCTACAATGAGCAGTTCTTC	many	TRBV5-5	TRBJ2-1	TRBD2
CASSLPGTKETQYF	TGTGCCAGCAGCTTGCCCGGGACAAAAGAGACCCAGTACTTC	many	TRBV11-1	TRBJ2-5	NA
CASSEGGGRAYEQYF	TGTGCCAGCAGTGAGGGCGGTGGGAGGGCCTACGAGCAGTACTTC	few	TRBV25-1	TRBJ2-7	TRBD2
CASSSPGPYGYTF	TGTGCCAGCAGTTCACCGGGCCCATATGGCTACACCTTC	few	TRBV12-3/TRBV12-4	TRBJ1-2	NA
CASSWDYSGEYNEQFF	TGCGCCAGCAGCTGGGATTATAGCGGGGAGTACAATGAGCAGTTCTTC	many	TRBV5-1	TRBJ2-1	TRBD2
CSASGFVETQYF	TGCAGTGCTAGCGGGTTCGTGGAGACCCAGTACTTC	many	TRBV20-1	TRBJ2-5	NA
CASSATTWDTGELFF	TGTGCCAGCAGCGCCACAACATGGGACACCGGGGAGCTGTTTTTT	NA	TRBV9	TRBJ2-2	NA
CATASSGNTIYF	TGTGCCACGGCTAGTTCTGGAAACACCATATATTTT	NA	TRBV27	TRBJ1-3	NA
CASSQDLSLAYAQFF	TGTGCCAGCAGCCAAGATCTAAGCCTGGCCTATGCGCAGTTCTTC	few	TRBV3-1	TRBJ2-1	NA
CSARDQLGTAQPQHF	TGCAGTGCTAGAGACCAGCTAGGGACAGCACAGCCCCAGCATTTT	many	TRBV20-1	TRBJ1-5	TRBD1
CAWSRTREQFF	TGTGCCTGGAGTAGGACTCGTGAGCAGTTCTTC	NA	TRBV30	TRBJ2-1	NA
CASSEHRDSTQYF	TGTGCCAGCAGTGAGCACCGGGACAGCACGCAGTATTTT	many	TRBV6-1	TRBJ2-3	TRBD1
CASTSGLSVLETQYF	TGTGCCAGCACCTCGGGACTCTCGGTCTTAGAGACCCAGTACTTC	once	TRBV7-9	TRBJ2-5	NA
CASSTSGGLPNEQFF	TGTGCCAGCAGCACTAGCGGGGGTTTGCCCAATGAGCAGTTCTTC	NA	TRBV7-2	TRBJ2-1	TRBD2
CASRKLAGGLNEQFF	TGTGCCAGCCGAAAGTTGGCGGGGGGCCTTAATGAGCAGTTCTTC	few	TRBV6-2/TRBV6-3	TRBJ2-1	TRBD2
CSASEIEGIHSPLHF	TGCAGTGCTTCCGAAATTGAGGGCATTCATTCACCCCTCCACTTT	NA	TRBV20-1	TRBJ1-6	NA
CSARPTIQGAYTTLHF	TGCAGTGCTAGGCCCACAATACAGGGGGCTTATACAACCCTCCACTTT	many	TRBV20-1	TRBJ1-6	TRBD1
CASSQEGGYSPLHF	TGCGCCAGCAGCCAAGAGGGGGGCTATTCACCCCTCCACTTT	few	TRBV4-1	TRBJ1-6	NA
CSARYPGTGELFF	TGCAGTGCTAGGTATCCGGGAACCGGGGAGCTGTTTTTT	NA	TRBV20-1	TRBJ2-2	NA
CASSKGQGNEKLFF	TGTGCCAGCAGTAAGGGACAGGGAAACGAAAAACTGTTTTTT	few	TRBV5-4	TRBJ1-4	TRBD1